Described below is a single TCR beta chain sequence and its context. What it binds is not known. Naive CD8+ T lymphocytes were specified as CD45RO-CCR7+CD27+CD95-. Per the germline V gene, CDR1 is MNHEY and CDR2 is SVGEGT. CDR3 length: 14 residues. The sample originates from a study of CXCR3-negative and CXCR3-positive naive CD8 T cells. Findings and limits, study-wide: Memory cells showed distinct TRBV-TRBJ patterns, while the two naive subsets matched. Partial loss of CXCR3 expression followed cryopreservation; most assays used fresh PBMCs.

Each TRB cDNA library was prepared by 5' RACE (with UMI labels). From the 5' RACE reads, TCRdb lists one entry per CDR3 protein and no DNA. In all, the sample yields 70,000 to 100,000 distinct CDR3 sequences. The TCR originated in a human donor in good health. Some clones in this sample may be carry-over from other donors' samples. Sample: naive CXCR3- CD8+ T cells from blood. Subset defined: CD45RO-CCR7+CD27+CD95- naive CD8+ T cells lacking CXCR3 (TNR3-). This chain links TRBV6-2 or TRBV6-3 with TRBJ2-5; absent DNA, TCRdb's TRBD2 call cannot be checked. CDR3: CASDTGLAGETQYF.